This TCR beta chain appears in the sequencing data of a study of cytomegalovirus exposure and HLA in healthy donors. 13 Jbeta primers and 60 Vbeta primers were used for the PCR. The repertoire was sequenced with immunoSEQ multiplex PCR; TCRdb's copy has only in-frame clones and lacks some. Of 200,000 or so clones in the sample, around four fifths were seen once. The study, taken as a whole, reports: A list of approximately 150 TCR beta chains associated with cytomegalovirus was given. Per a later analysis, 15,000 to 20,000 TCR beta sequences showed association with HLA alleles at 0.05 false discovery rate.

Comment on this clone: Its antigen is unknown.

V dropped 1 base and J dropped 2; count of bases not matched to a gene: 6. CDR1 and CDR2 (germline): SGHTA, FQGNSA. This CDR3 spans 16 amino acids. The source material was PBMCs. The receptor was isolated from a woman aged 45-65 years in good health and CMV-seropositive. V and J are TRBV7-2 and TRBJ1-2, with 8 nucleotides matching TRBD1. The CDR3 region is CASSLDLTGGNYGYTF. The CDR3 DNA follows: TGTGCCAGCAGCTTAGATTTAACAGGGGGAAACTATGGCTACACCTTC.